Presented here are 2 T cell receptor beta chains from one specimen sequenced in a study of blood T cells in healthy people across ages. A second about 6 to 12 cycle PCR used barcoded and J-beta primers. Using its own MiXCR run on the 5' RACE reads, TCRdb lists one record per CDR3 protein. The sample shows some 700,000 distinct CDR3 sequences, roughly 45% of them seen only once. Sequencing was carried out using blood. The receptor set was obtained from a woman aged 60-75 years in good health.

CDR3 loop: CAISDLQDGYTF. CDR3 sequence (DNA): TGTGCCATCAGTGACTTGCAGGATGGCTACACCTTC. The rearrangement links TRBV10-3 to TRBJ1-2; unclear D gene. Germline values: CDR1 ENHRY, CDR2 SYGVKD. Trimming stripped 3 bases from V and 6 bases from J, with 8 bases between. There are 12 residues in the CDR3.

The table lists this clonotype with a count of one. The chain links TRBV4-3 to TRBJ1-2, with D perhaps matching TRBD1 (5 bases). The CDR3 loop spans 16 amino acids. V lost 0 bases to trimming and J lost 4 bases, with 15 bases between them. Germline V CDR1 and CDR2: LGHNA, YSLEER. Written as DNA, the CDR3 is TGCGCCAGCAGCCAAGATGGGTTGCAGGGTCTCTATGGCTACACCTTC. As protein: CASSQDGLQGLYGYTF.